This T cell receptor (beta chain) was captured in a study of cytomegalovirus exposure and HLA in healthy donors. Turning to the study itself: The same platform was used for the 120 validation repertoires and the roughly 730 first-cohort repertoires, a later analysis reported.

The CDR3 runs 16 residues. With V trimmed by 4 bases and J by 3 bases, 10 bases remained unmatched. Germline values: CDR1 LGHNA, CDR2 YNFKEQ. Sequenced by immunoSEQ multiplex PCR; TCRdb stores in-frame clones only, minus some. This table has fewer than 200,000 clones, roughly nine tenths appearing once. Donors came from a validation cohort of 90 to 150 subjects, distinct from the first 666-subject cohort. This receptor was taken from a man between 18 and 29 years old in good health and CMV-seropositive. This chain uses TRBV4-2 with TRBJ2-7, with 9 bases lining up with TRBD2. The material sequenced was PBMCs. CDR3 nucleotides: TGTGCCAGCAGCCGGGGGGCTAGCGGGACCAACTACGAGCAGTACTTC. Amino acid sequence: CASSRGASGTNYEQYF.